Following are 28 T cell receptor beta chains from one sample sequenced in a study of blood T cell repertoires in COVID-19. The method was immunoSEQ multiplex PCR; TCRdb's version includes in-frame clones alone and lacks a portion of them. The sample lists about 100,000 clones; roughly 85% were seen once. The sequenced sample consisted of peripheral blood. All receptors come from a woman in her 70s with acute or convalescent COVID-19.

The V and J genes are TRBV27 and TRBJ2-5, with unresolved D. The V and J ends lost 5 bases and 5 bases respectively, with 18 bases between them. The CDR3 spans 15 residues. Looked up from germline, CDR1 is MNHEY and CDR2 is SMNVEV (reference sequence). CDR3: CASSASVAVPETQYF. CDR3 in DNA: TGTGCCAGCAGTGCATCGGTCGCCGTCCCCGAGACCCAGTACTTC.

Only a few counts were recorded for this clone. V usage is TRBV7-2 and J usage is TRBJ2-7; no reliable D call. Trimming took 1 base from V and 5 from J, leaving 9 bases between them. The CDR3 is 13 amino acids. CDR1 is SGHTA and CDR2 is FQGNSA in the germline V gene. The CDR3 bases are TGTGCCAGCAGCTTAGTATCGAGAAACGAGCAGTACTTC. Translation gives CASSLVSRNEQYF.

The V call is TRBV5-1, the J call TRBJ1-4; D ambiguous. Germline loops: CDR1 SGHRS, CDR2 YFSETQ. The CDR3 consists of 13 residues. V dropped 4 bases and J dropped 9 bases, with 13 bases sitting between them. The CDR3 loop reads CASSPGGSQKLFF. Written as DNA, the CDR3 is TGCGCCAGCAGCCCAGGTGGATCACAAAAACTGTTTTTT.

This clone occurred a few times. The chain links TRBV14 to TRBJ2-2; 10 positions match TRBD1. The CDR3 runs to 16 residues. Germline V gene sequence: CDR1 SGHDN, CDR2 FVKESK. Trimming removed 3 bases from V and 6 bases from J; junction bases left unmatched: 7. CDR3 coding DNA: TGTGCCAGCAGCCATCAAGGGACAGGGGTATCCGGGGAGCTGTTTTTT. Translated, it gives CASSHQGTGVSGELFF. The whole variable domain, filled in from reference TRBV14 and TRBJ2-2, reads EAGVTQFPSHSVIEKGQTVTLRCDPISGHDNLYWYRRVMGKEIKFLLHFVKESKQDESGMPNNRFLAERTGGTYSTLKVQPAELEDSGVYFCASSHQGTGVSGELFFGEGSRLTVL.

V gene TRBV10-2 combines with J gene TRBJ1-5, with D possibly matching TRBD1 (5 bases). CDR1 and CDR2 (germline): WSHSY, SAAADI. Trimming left V 4 bases short and J 6 bases short, with 10 bases between. This CDR3 has 13 residues. The CDR3 nucleotides are TGCGCCAGCAGTGGGGGGGAGGGTCAGCCCCAGCATTTT. It is translated as CASSGGEGQPQHF.

This rearrangement joins TRBV5-4 to TRBJ2-3; D not resolved. The germline V and J ends were trimmed by 0 bases and 2 bases, with 7 bases remaining between them. Looked up from germline, CDR1 is SGHNT and CDR2 is YYREEE (reference sequence). This CDR3 is built from 14 residues. The CDR3 protein is CASSLEQFTDTQYF. DNA of the CDR3: TGTGCCAGCAGCTTGGAACAGTTCACAGATACGCAGTATTTT.

The V and J genes are TRBV5-5 and TRBJ1-1; D gene unclear. CDR3 length: 15 residues. Germline V gene sequence: CDR1 SGHKS, CDR2 YYEKEE (reference sequence). Trimming took 2 bases from V and 4 from J, leaving 15 bases between them. The DNA of the CDR3 is TGTGCCAGCAGCTTCTTTATCAGCGGTCCCACTGAAGCTTTCTTT. Its protein is CASSFFISGPTEAFF.

The rearrangement links TRBV6-1 to TRBJ1-4; 8 bases agree with TRBD1. Germline V gene lookup returns CDR1 MNHNS and CDR2 SASEGT. With 3 bases clipped from V and 8 bases from J, the junction kept 5 bases outside the gene matches. This CDR3 comprises 14 residues. CDR3 sequence: CASSEDRVWEKLFF. The CDR3 coding sequence is TGTGCCAGCAGTGAGGACAGGGTTTGGGAAAAACTGTTTTTT.

The V and J genes are TRBV13 and TRBJ2-7; 7 bases are a match to TRBD1. CDR3 size: 12 residues. The ends lost 5 bases at V and 9 bases at J; junction bases unmatched: 7. Per germline, CDR1 PRHDT and CDR2 FYEKMQ (reference sequence). The CDR3 DNA follows: TGTGCCAGCAGCCAGGCAGGGGGTGGGCAGTACTTC. Protein product: CASSQAGGGQYF.

The V call is TRBV5-4, the J call TRBJ1-1; D uncertain. Germline lookup yields CDR1 SGHNT and CDR2 YYREEE (reference sequence). V lost 0 bases, J lost 7 bases, and 7 bases lay in between. The CDR3 is 12 residues long. CDR3 DNA sequence: TGTGCCAGCAGCTTGGCCCTCGGTGAAGCTTTCTTT. This encodes CASSLALGEAFF.

This clone showed up just once. The chain couples TRBV7-2 to TRBJ2-7, with a weak D call TRBD1 (5 bases). CDR1 is SGHTA and CDR2 is FQGNSA in the germline V gene. CDR3 length: 15 residues. The V end was cut by 2 bases, the J end by 2 bases, with 13 bases between. The CDR3 coding sequence is TGTGCCAGCAGCTTATCAACAGGAGCAACCTACGAGCAGTACTTC. This codes for CASSLSTGATYEQYF.

Written as DNA, the CDR3 is TGTGCCAGCAGCCAAGTCGGCGGGGGGGCGGAGACCCAGTACTTC. The encoded protein is CASSQVGGGAETQYF. The rearrangement uses TRBV3-1 (or the pseudogene TRBV3-2) and TRBJ2-5; TRBD2 matches at 9 bases. V lost 1 base, J lost 5 bases, and 5 bases stayed unmatched. The CDR3 spans 15 residues. Germline V gene data show CDR1 as LGHDT and CDR2 as YNNKEL (reference sequence).

The J gene is TRBJ2-2, the V gene TRBV30; TRBD1 might be the D (6 bases). V was shortened by 3 bases and J by 5 bases, with 16 bases between the two germline ends. The CDR3 totals 15 residues. Germline lookup yields CDR1 GTSNPN and CDR2 SVGIG (reference sequence). The CDR3 protein is CAWRNREQGTGELFF. CDR3 nucleotide sequence: TGTGCCTGGAGGAATCGAGAACAGGGTACCGGGGAGCTGTTTTTT.

This clone appeared a few times. The chain recombines TRBV7-2 with TRBJ2-2; D might be TRBD1 (6 bases). Between the trimmed V and J ends, which lost 6 bases and 4 bases, there was a span of 18 bases. Germline CDR1 reads SGHTA; CDR2 reads FQGNSA. CDR3 length: 16 residues. Written as DNA, the CDR3 is TGTGCCAGCAGTCCATCGACAGGTACCTCCACCGGGGAGCTGTTTTTT. Translation: CASSPSTGTSTGELFF. The complete variable domain, with remaining parts taken from reference TRBV7-2 and TRBJ2-2, reads GAGVSQSPSNKVTEKGKDVELRCDPISGHTALYWYRQSLGQGLEFLIYFQGNSAPDKSGLPSDRFSAERTGGSVSTLTIQRTQQEDSAVYLCASSPSTGTSTGELFFGEGSRLTVL.

The chain has TRBV14 and TRBJ2-1; perhaps TRBD1 as D (5 bases). From germline, CDR1 is SGHDN and CDR2 FVKESK. CDR3 length equals 16 residues. V lost 4 bases, J lost 3 bases, and 16 bases lay in between. The CDR3 DNA follows: TGTGCCAGCAGCCTATACAGTGGACAAATCTACAATGAGCAGTTCTTC. Its protein is CASSLYSGQIYNEQFF.

This clone was observed once. For the CDR3, the DNA is TGTGCCAGCAGTGAAGCATCGCGGACAGGGAGAGAAAAACTGTTTTTT. Residues: CASSEASRTGREKLFF. This rearrangement joins TRBV6-1 to TRBJ1-4; TRBD1 matches 8 bases. Trimming took 0 bases from V and 8 from J; bases not matched to a gene: 8. This CDR3 comprises 16 residues. Germline CDR1 is MNHNS and CDR2 is SASEGT.

J is TRBJ2-7 and V is TRBV5-1; 9 bases align to TRBD1. The CDR3 length is 16 residues. Per the germline V gene, CDR1 is SGHRS and CDR2 is YFSETQ. The V segment lost 0 bases and the J segment 6 bases; nucleotides outside the gene matches: 10. The CDR3 reads CASSLGRDRAFGEQYV. DNA of the CDR3: TGCGCCAGCAGCTTGGGACGGGACAGGGCCTTTGGCGAGCAGTACGTC.

In DNA, the CDR3 is TGTGCCAGCAGCCGCTTTAGCGGGGGGGCGTCGTTCTTC. Its translation: CASSRFSGGASFF. The chain is built from TRBV6-5 and TRBJ2-1; 11 nucleotides agree with TRBD2. Germline-derived CDR1 and CDR2 are MNHEY and SVGAGI. The CDR3 totals 13 residues. The V and J ends lost 6 bases and 15 bases, in that order; junction bases with no gene match: 10.

V gene TRBV18 combines with J gene TRBJ2-3; TRBD1 matches at 9 bases. The CDR3 sequence is 16 residues long. Germline CDR1 KGHSH, CDR2 LQKENI. V lost 5 bases and J lost 4; bases outside the gene matches: 10. CDR3 nucleotide sequence: TGTGCCAGCTCATTCCCGGGACAGGGTGCCCCAGATACGCAGTATTTT. Its translation is CASSFPGQGAPDTQYF. Supplemented by reference TRBV18 and TRBJ2-3, the full variable domain reads NAGVMQNPRHLVRRRGQEARLRCSPMKGHSHVYWYRQLPEEGLKFMVYLQKENIIDESGMPKERFSAEFPKEGPSILRIQQVVRGDSAAYFCASSFPGQGAPDTQYFGPGTRLTVL.

The gene calls are TRBV12-3 or TRBV12-4 and TRBJ1-1, with 9 bases aligning to TRBD1. CDR3 length: 11 amino acids. The J segment lost 11 bases and the V segment lost 6 bases, leaving 4 bases of the junction unmatched. In DNA, the CDR3 is TGTGCCAGCAGCCCCGACAGGGGGGCTTTCTTT. The encoded protein is CASSPDRGAFF.

The chain combines TRBV7-2 with TRBJ2-7; 7 nucleotides match TRBD2. CDR1 SGHTA and CDR2 FQGNSA come from the germline V gene. The V segment lost 4 bases and the J segment 5 bases; nucleotides outside the gene matches: 8. This CDR3 is built from 14 residues. CDR3 protein: CASSYLGGRNEQYV. CDR3 bases: TGTGCCAGCAGCTACTTGGGGGGGAGGAACGAGCAGTACGTC.

This chain connects TRBV11-2 to TRBJ2-7; D is undetermined. From germline, CDR1 is SGHAT and CDR2 FQNNGV. This CDR3 has 11 amino acids. V lost 2 bases to trimming and J lost 7 bases, with 6 bases between them. CDR3 loop: CASSLTVEQYV. The CDR3 DNA is TGTGCCAGCAGCTTAACAGTTGAGCAGTACGTC.

This clone was detected only a few times. This chain connects TRBV5-1 to TRBJ1-6; TRBD1 matches at 9 bases. Looked up from germline, CDR1 is SGHRS and CDR2 is YFSETQ. Trimming cost V 1 base and J 9 bases; bases outside gene matches: 2. This CDR3 has 14 amino acids. The CDR3 here is CASSLTGGTSPLHF. Here the CDR3 DNA reads TGCGCCAGCAGCTTGACAGGGGGCACTTCACCCCTCCACTTT. Filled out from reference TRBV5-1 and TRBJ1-6, the complete variable domain reads KAGVTQTPRYLIKTRGQQVTLSCSPISGHRSVSWYQQTPGQGLQFLFEYFSETQRNKGNFPGRFSGRQFSNSRSEMNVSTLELGDSALYLCASSLTGGTSPLHFGNGTRLTVT.

Only one count was recorded for this clone. This chain connects TRBV3-1 (or the pseudogene TRBV3-2) to TRBJ1-1, with unresolved D. The germline gives CDR1 LGHDT, CDR2 YNNKEL (reference sequence). Trimming left V 1 base short and J 5 bases short, with 11 bases between. The CDR3 consists of 14 residues. The CDR3 DNA is TGTGCCAGCAGCCAAGGGTGGGAGAATACTGAAGCTTTCTTT. Translated, it gives CASSQGWENTEAFF.

This sequence joins TRBV5-1 and TRBJ1-2; D gene uncertain. The CDR3 runs 13 residues. Trimming shortened V by 0 bases and J by 1 base, and 4 bases separated the two germline ends. The germline V gene has CDR1 SGHRS and CDR2 YFSETQ. The CDR3 nucleotides read TGCGCCAGCAGCTTGGACATTAACTATGGCTACACCTTC. This gives the protein CASSLDINYGYTF. The full variable domain, its missing parts supplied by reference TRBV5-1 and TRBJ1-2, is KAGVTQTPRYLIKTRGQQVTLSCSPISGHRSVSWYQQTPGQGLQFLFEYFSETQRNKGNFPGRFSGRQFSNSRSEMNVSTLELGDSALYLCASSLDINYGYTFGSGTRLTVV.

The chain has TRBV28 and TRBJ1-1; D unclear. Germline V lookup: CDR1 MDHEN, CDR2 SYDVKM. The CDR3 covers 13 residues. Trimming removed 3 bases at V and 11 bases at J, with 16 bases between. In DNA form, the CDR3 reads TGTGCCAGCAGTTTCTCCTTAGCAAGAGGGGCTTTCTTT. Residues: CASSFSLARGAFF.

This chain uses TRBV12-3 or TRBV12-4 with TRBJ2-7; a weak D match, TRBD2 (5 bases). The CDR3 contains 12 residues. V was clipped by 6 bases and J by 4 bases, with 10 bases between them. The CDR3 region has the DNA TGTGCCAGCAGACTAGGTAGTTACGAGCAGTACTTC. This translates into CASRLGSYEQYF.

V usage is TRBV6-2 or TRBV6-3 and J usage is TRBJ2-1; 8 bases are a match to TRBD2. V gave up 0 bases and J gave up 5 bases; unmatched junction bases: 6. Germline CDR1 MNHEY, CDR2 SVGEGT. The CDR3 consists of 16 residues. Written as DNA, the CDR3 is TGTGCCAGCAGTTACTCACGGGGGGGCAGTGACAATGAGCAGTTCTTC. It codes for CASSYSRGGSDNEQFF.